This T cell receptor (beta chain) is drawn from a study of T cells in women clearing cervical HPV infection. Looking at the study overall: Cases were women with histologically confirmed HPV16-related CIN3 or worse, including 2 invasive cancers. Controls gave blood once infection was undetectable; cases at lesion identification. Case blood was drawn a median about 150 days after lesion detection.

Remarks on this clone: Read sequence stops 3 residues before the CDR3 end, and the germline J gene provides the missing end.

There are 14 residues in the CDR3. Germline trimming cut 5 bases from V and 1 base from J; bases unmatched to any gene: 5. Germline V lookup: CDR1 SGHNT, CDR2 YYREEE (reference sequence). MY09/MY11 PCR detected cervical HPV DNA; dot-blot assigned genotypes. Sequenced by immunoSEQ multiplex PCR; TCRdb stores in-frame clones only, minus some. In total, the table holds tens of thousands of clones. Specimen: blood buffy coat. This TCR came from a woman between 18 and 75 years old with a cervical HPV16 infection that either progressed to CIN3+ or cleared (not recorded which). This rearrangement joins TRBV5-4 to TRBJ2-5, with 7 nucleotides matching TRBD2. The CDR3 loop reads CASSRGLSQETQYF. The sequenced part of the CDR3 DNA is TGTGCCAGCAGTCGGGGACTAAGCCAAGAGACC.